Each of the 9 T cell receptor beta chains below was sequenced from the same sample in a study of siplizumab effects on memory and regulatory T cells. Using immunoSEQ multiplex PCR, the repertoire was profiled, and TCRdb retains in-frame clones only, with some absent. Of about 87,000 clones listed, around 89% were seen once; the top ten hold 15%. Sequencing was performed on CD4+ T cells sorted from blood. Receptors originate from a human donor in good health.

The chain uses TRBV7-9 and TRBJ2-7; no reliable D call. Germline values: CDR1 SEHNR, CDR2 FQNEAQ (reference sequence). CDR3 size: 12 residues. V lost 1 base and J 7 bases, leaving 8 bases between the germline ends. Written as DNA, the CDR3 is TGTGCCAGCAGCTTAGTAACCCAAGAGCAGTACTTC. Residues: CASSLVTQEQYF.

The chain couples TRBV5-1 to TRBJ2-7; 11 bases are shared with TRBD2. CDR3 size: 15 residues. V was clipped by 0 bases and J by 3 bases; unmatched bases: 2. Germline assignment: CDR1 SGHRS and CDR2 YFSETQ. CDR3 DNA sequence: TGCGCCAGCAGCTTGGTAGCGGGAGGGTTCTACGAGCAGTACTTC. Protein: CASSLVAGGFYEQYF.

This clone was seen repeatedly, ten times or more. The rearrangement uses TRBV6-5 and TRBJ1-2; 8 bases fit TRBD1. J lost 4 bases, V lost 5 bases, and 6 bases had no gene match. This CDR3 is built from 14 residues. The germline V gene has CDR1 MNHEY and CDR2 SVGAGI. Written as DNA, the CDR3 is TGTGCCAGCAGTCAGGGGGCGCAGGTCTATGGCTACACCTTC. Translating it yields CASSQGAQVYGYTF.

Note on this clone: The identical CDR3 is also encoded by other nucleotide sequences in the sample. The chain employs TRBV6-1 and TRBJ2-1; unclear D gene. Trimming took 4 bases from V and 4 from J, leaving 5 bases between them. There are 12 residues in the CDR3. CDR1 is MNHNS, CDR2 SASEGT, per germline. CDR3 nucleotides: TGTGCCAGCAGTGGGGGTTACAATGAGCAGTTCTTC. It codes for CASSGGYNEQFF.

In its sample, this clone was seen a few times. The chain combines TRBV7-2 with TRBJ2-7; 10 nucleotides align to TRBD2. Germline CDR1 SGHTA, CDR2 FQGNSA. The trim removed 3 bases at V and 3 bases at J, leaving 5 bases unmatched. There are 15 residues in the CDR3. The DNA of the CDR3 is TGTGCCAGCAGCTTCACGACTAGCGGGTACTACGAGCAGTACTTC. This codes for CASSFTTSGYYEQYF.

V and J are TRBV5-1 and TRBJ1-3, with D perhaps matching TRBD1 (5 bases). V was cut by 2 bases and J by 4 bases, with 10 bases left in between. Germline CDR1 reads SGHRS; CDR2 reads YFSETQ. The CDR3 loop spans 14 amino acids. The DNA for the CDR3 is TGCGCCAGCAGCTTTGGGGCTGGAGGAAACACCATATATTTT. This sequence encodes CASSFGAGGNTIYF. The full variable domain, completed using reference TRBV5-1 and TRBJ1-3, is KAGVTQTPRYLIKTRGQQVTLSCSPISGHRSVSWYQQTPGQGLQFLFEYFSETQRNKGNFPGRFSGRQFSNSRSEMNVSTLELGDSALYLCASSFGAGGNTIYFGEGSWLTVV.

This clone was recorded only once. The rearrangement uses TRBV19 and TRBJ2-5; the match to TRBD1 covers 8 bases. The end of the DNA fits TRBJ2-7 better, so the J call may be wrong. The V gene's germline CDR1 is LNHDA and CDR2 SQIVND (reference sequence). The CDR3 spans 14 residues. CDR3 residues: CASSAGTGLYEQYF. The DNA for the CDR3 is TGTGCCAGTAGTGCCGGGACAGGCCTCTACGAGCAGTACTTC.

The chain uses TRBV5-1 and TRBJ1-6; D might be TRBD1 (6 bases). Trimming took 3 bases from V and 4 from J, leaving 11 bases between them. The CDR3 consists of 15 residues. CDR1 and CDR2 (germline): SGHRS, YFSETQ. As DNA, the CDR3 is TGCGCCAGCAGCTCTACAGGGTCATATAATTCACCCCTCCACTTT. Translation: CASSSTGSYNSPLHF. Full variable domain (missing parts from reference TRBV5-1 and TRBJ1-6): KAGVTQTPRYLIKTRGQQVTLSCSPISGHRSVSWYQQTPGQGLQFLFEYFSETQRNKGNFPGRFSGRQFSNSRSEMNVSTLELGDSALYLCASSSTGSYNSPLHFGNGTRLTVT.

CDR3 sequence: CASSFERAGEQYF. The CDR3, as DNA: TGTGCCAGCAGCTTTGAAAGGGCGGGCGAGCAGTACTTC. The chain has TRBV7-2 and TRBJ2-7; weak D call: TRBD2 (5 bases). V shed 3 bases and J shed 6 bases, with 12 bases lying between them. Germline CDR1 is SGHTA and CDR2 is FQGNSA. The length of the CDR3 is 13 residues. Using reference TRBV7-2 and TRBJ2-7 for the parts outside the CDR3, the full variable domain is GAGVSQSPSNKVTEKGKDVELRCDPISGHTALYWYRQSLGQGLEFLIYFQGNSAPDKSGLPSDRFSAERTGGSVSTLTIQRTQQEDSAVYLCASSFERAGEQYFGPGTRLTVT.